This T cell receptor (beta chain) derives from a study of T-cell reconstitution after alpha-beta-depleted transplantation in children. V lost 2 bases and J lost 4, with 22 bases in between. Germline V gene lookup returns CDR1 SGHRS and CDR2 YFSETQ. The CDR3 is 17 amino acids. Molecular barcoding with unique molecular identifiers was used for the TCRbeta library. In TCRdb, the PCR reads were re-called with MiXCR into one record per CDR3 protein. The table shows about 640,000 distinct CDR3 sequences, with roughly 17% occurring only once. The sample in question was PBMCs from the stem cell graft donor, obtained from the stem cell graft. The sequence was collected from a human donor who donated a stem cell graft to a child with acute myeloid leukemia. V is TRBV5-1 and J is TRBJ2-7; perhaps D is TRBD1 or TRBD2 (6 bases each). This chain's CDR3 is CASSFAGGRGLSYEQYF. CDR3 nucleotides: TGCGCCAGCAGCTTTGCGGGCGGACGGGGGCTTTCGTACGAGCAGTACTTC.